This record concerns one T cell receptor (beta chain) sequence. Its antigen is as yet unknown. The data belong to a study of PD-1 blockade in classical Hodgkin lymphoma. Time point of the sample: cycle 4 day 1 (C4D1), after 6 weeks of nivolumab. Every single patient, without exception, relapsed after autologous stem cell transplantation, and brentuximab vedotin exposure varied. Data came from immunoSEQ multiplex PCR; TCRdb stores just in-frame clones and leaves some out. The top ten hold around 3.1% of the sample, which has tens of thousands of clones, around 64% seen once. Per the germline V gene, CDR1 is SGHDT and CDR2 is YYEEEE. This CDR3 comprises 16 residues. V shed 4 bases and J 2 bases; nucleotides not matched to a gene: 6. General observations from the study: Nothing has yet pinned down what causes the repertoire differences, possibly disease activity or prior therapy.

The chain recombines TRBV5-6 with TRBJ2-2, with 9 bases fitting TRBD1. The input for sequencing was peripheral blood mononuclear cells (PBMCs), taken before the fourth cycle of nivolumab. This clonotype originated in a human donor with classical Hodgkin lymphoma. CDR3 DNA sequence: TGTGCCAGCAGCCATCGAACAGGGGGCAACACCGGGGAGCTGTTTTTT. The encoded protein is CASSHRTGGNTGELFF. Combining the CDR3 with reference TRBV5-6 and TRBJ2-2 gives the whole variable domain DAGVTQSPTHLIKTRGQQVTLRCSPKSGHDTVSWYQQALGQGPQFIFQYYEEEERQRGNFPDRFSGHQFPNYSSELNVNALLLGDSALYLCASSHRTGGNTGELFFGEGSRLTVL.